The 19 T cell receptor beta chains presented below share a single source sample, sequenced in a study of neurological immune-mediated disorders. MiXCR, run by TCRdb on the 5' RACE reads, gives a single entry per CDR3 protein. The data contain approximately 66,000 distinct CDR3 sequences, 3% to 4% of them seen just once; the ten biggest clones take up around 3.7%. The sequencing sample was made of PBMCs. The receptors here all came from a man between 40 and 49 years old with multiple sclerosis.

This clonotype was observed at least ten times. This chain uses TRBV20-1 with TRBJ2-7, with 7 bases aligning to TRBD2. Germline assignment: CDR1 DFQATT and CDR2 SNEGSKA (reference sequence). V gave up 3 bases and J gave up 2 bases; unmatched junction bases: 1. The CDR3 is 12 residues long. The CDR3 sequence: CSARGGTYEQYF. CDR3 sequence (DNA): TGCAGTGCTAGGGGGGGGACCTACGAGCAGTACTTC.

In this sample, this clonotype turned up many times. J is TRBJ2-7 and V is TRBV5-1; 7 bases are shared with TRBD1. Germline V gene data show CDR1 as SGHRS and CDR2 as YFSETQ. Trimming cost V 7 bases and J 1 base; bases outside gene matches: 5. The CDR3 covers 13 residues. CDR3 region: CASGTDSSYEQYF. The CDR3 DNA sequence: TGCGCCAGCGGGACAGACAGTTCCTACGAGCAGTACTTC.

This clonotype was detected ten times or more. The rearrangement joins TRBV27 to TRBJ2-3; D remains ambiguous. V was clipped by 2 bases and J by 1 base, with 13 bases between them. The CDR3 spans 16 residues. Looked up from germline, CDR1 is MNHEY and CDR2 is SMNVEV (reference sequence). CDR3 sequence (DNA): TGTGCCAGCAGTTTAAAGGGCCGGGTGGGCACAGATACGCAGTATTTT. Its protein product is CASSLKGRVGTDTQYF.

This clonotype was counted many times. The chain links TRBV20-1 to TRBJ1-2; 11 bases align to TRBD1. Germline CDR1 is DFQATT and CDR2 is SNEGSKA (reference sequence). The length of the CDR3 is 15 residues. Germline trimming cut 2 bases from V and 4 bases from J; bases unmatched to any gene: 6. CDR3 sequence (DNA): TGCAGTGCTAGATCTCCGGACAGGGGGCTCTATGGCTACACCTTC. It is translated as CSARSPDRGLYGYTF.

In its sample, this clonotype was seen many times. The chain recombines TRBV5-1 with TRBJ2-1, with 8 positions matching TRBD2. The CDR3 is 14 residues long. V was pared by 3 bases and J by 8 bases, with 7 bases of the junction left unmatched. In germline, CDR1 is SGHRS, CDR2 YFSETQ. This CDR3 is CASSSSGGFDEQFF. The CDR3 nucleotides are TGCGCCAGCAGCTCCAGCGGGGGATTCGATGAGCAGTTCTTC.

This clonotype was picked up many times. Written as DNA, the CDR3 is TGTGCCAGCAGTAGTTCCAGGAACACTGAAGCTTTCTTT. It specifies CASSSSRNTEAFF. The chain employs TRBV2 and TRBJ1-1; the D is unclear. This CDR3 is built from 13 residues. Germline V gives CDR1 SNHLY, CDR2 FYNNEI. Between the trimmed V and J ends, which lost 5 bases and 1 base, there was a span of 8 bases.

A remark on this clonotype: One junction end does not reproduce the germline sequence, and a read error may be involved. The chain couples TRBV5-1 to TRBJ1-2; D is unclear. The germline V gene has CDR1 SGHRS and CDR2 YFSETQ. The CDR3 totals 11 residues. As DNA, the CDR3 is TGCGACAGCAGCGGCGGGTACGGCTACACCTTC. The encoded protein is CDSSGGYGYTF.

Turning to this clonotype: Since a much larger clone is just one base distant, this may be a read error. The CDR3 carries no conserved terminal phenylalanine or tryptophan, so it likely arises from a read error. The V and J genes are TRBV27 and TRBJ2-1, with no clear D. The germline V and J ends were trimmed by 1 base and 6 bases, with 7 bases remaining between them. The germline gives CDR1 MNHEY, CDR2 SMNVEV (reference sequence). This CDR3 has 13 amino acids. The CDR3 DNA reads TGTGCCAGCAGTTTATATACCGCCAATGAGCAGTTCTGC. Translation: CASSLYTANEQFC.

This clonotype was seen ten or more times. This chain links TRBV4-1 with TRBJ2-5; TRBD2 matches at 12 bases. Germline CDR1 is MGHRA and CDR2 is YSYEKL. The ends lost 8 bases at V and 4 bases at J; junction bases unmatched: 8. This CDR3 spans 15 amino acids. Here the CDR3 reads CASGRLAGEGETQYF. For the CDR3, the DNA is TGCGCCAGCGGGAGACTAGCGGGGGAGGGAGAGACCCAGTACTTC.

The sample holds many counts of this clonotype. The CDR3 here is CASSLSSTSGSSYEQYF. The CDR3 nucleotides read TGCGCCAGCAGCCTCAGCTCGACTAGCGGCAGCTCCTACGAGCAGTACTTC. The V and J genes are TRBV5-1 and TRBJ2-7, with 9 bases that match TRBD2. Germline CDR1 is SGHRS and CDR2 is YFSETQ. The CDR3 spans 17 residues. The junction had 11 bases not matched to a gene; V was cut back by 4 bases and J by 0 bases.

This clonotype was observed many times. V gene TRBV10-2 combines with J gene TRBJ2-3; D remains ambiguous. The length of the CDR3 is 14 residues. V dropped 2 bases and J dropped 1 base, with 7 bases sitting between them. The germline V gene encodes CDR1 WSHSY and CDR2 SAAADI. CDR3 amino acids: CASSESGRTDTQYF. The CDR3 nucleotides read TGCGCCAGCAGTGAGAGTGGGCGCACAGATACGCAGTATTTT.

Ten or more counts support this clonotype. The chain carries TRBV27 and TRBJ2-2, with TRBD1 matching over 9 bases. Germline CDR1 MNHEY, CDR2 SMNVEV (reference sequence). The CDR3 is 16 amino acids. Trimming removed 5 bases from V and 4 bases from J; junction bases left unmatched: 8. CDR3 coding DNA: TGTGCCAGCAGTCCACAGGGGGCGTTAGGCACCGGGGAGCTGTTTTTT. Its protein product is CASSPQGALGTGELFF.

This clonotype came up many times. J is TRBJ1-1 and V is TRBV5-4, with TRBD1 matching 7 bases. Germline V gene data show CDR1 as SGHNT and CDR2 as YYREEE (reference sequence). V dropped 4 bases and J dropped 0; count of bases not matched to a gene: 6. The CDR3 is 15 amino acids. The CDR3 DNA sequence: TGTGCCAGCAGCACCACGGACAGGTTGAACACTGAAGCTTTCTTT. Amino acid sequence: CASSTTDRLNTEAFF.

This clonotype was recorded at least ten times. The V gene is TRBV11-2, the J gene TRBJ1-2; 9 bases map to TRBD1. Germline loops: CDR1 SGHAT, CDR2 FQNNGV. The CDR3 runs to 16 residues. V shed 5 bases and J 7 bases; nucleotides not matched to a gene: 14. The CDR3 DNA is TGTGCCAGCAGCCCGATTAGGAGACAGGGGGATGTTGGCTACACCTTC. It translates to CASSPIRRQGDVGYTF.

The sample holds many counts of this clonotype. The chain joins TRBV7-9 to TRBJ2-7, with 7 bases matching TRBD1. The CDR3 totals 13 residues. V lost 5 bases to trimming and J lost 6 bases; unmatched junction nucleotides: 7. Germline V gene data show CDR1 as SEHNR and CDR2 as FQNEAQ (reference sequence). Written as DNA, the CDR3 is TGTGCCAGCAGCCTGGACAGGTCTGGCGAGCAGTACTTC. Its translation is CASSLDRSGEQYF.

This clonotype has a count of ten or more. The rearrangement joins TRBV20-1 to TRBJ2-1, with 11 bases lining up with TRBD2. The V gene end was trimmed by 6 bases and the J gene end by 5 bases; junction bases not matched to a gene: 9. Germline V gene sequence: CDR1 DFQATT, CDR2 SNEGSKA (reference sequence). This CDR3 has 15 residues. As DNA, the CDR3 is TGCAGTGCCACCTTACTAGCGGGAGCACACAATGAGCAGTTCTTC. Amino acid sequence: CSATLLAGAHNEQFF.

This clonotype occurred many times. J is TRBJ2-5 and V is TRBV5-1, with TRBD1 as a possible D gene (6 bases). The germline gives CDR1 SGHRS, CDR2 YFSETQ. Trimming stripped 3 bases from V and 5 bases from J, with 17 bases between. The CDR3 is made up of 15 amino acids. DNA for the CDR3: TGCGCCAGCAGCTACGGCACAGGGTCTCCGGAGACCCAGTACTTC. Translated, it gives CASSYGTGSPETQYF.

This clonotype came up many times. The chain links TRBV3-1 to TRBJ2-1; D gene ambiguous. The CDR3 contains 14 residues. V was pared by 8 bases and J by 0 bases, with 11 bases between. CDR1 and CDR2 (germline): LGHDT, YNNKEL (reference sequence). The CDR3 protein is CASGDRSSYNEQFF. The CDR3 nucleotides read TGTGCCAGCGGGGATAGGAGCTCCTACAATGAGCAGTTCTTC.

Points on this clonotype: A read error may be the cause here, since a much bigger clone is one base away. The V gene is TRBV7-9, the J gene TRBJ1-2, with 10 positions matching TRBD1. J gave up 3 bases and V 4 bases, and 2 bases lay outside the gene matches. Looked up from germline, CDR1 is SEHNR and CDR2 is FQNEAQ (reference sequence). This CDR3 region has 14 residues. This CDR3 is CASSYGTGDYGYTF. The DNA of the CDR3 is TGTGCCAGCAGCTACGGGACAGGGGACTATGGCTACACCTTC.